The 25 T cell receptor beta chains in this list originate from one sample, sequenced in a study of HIV-infected patients and healthy controls. From the 5' RACE reads, TCRdb called clonotypes with MiXCR, one entry per CDR3 protein. The sample includes roughly 20,000 distinct CDR3 sequences, roughly 15% of them seen just once. The specimen was CD8+ T cells from blood. These receptor sequences come from a human donor in good health.

This clonotype was observed many times. V usage is TRBV4-3 and J usage is TRBJ1-4; 9 positions agree with TRBD1. V shed 1 base and J 8 bases; nucleotides not matched to a gene: 2. Germline V CDR1 and CDR2: LGHNA, YSLEER. The CDR3 spans 14 residues. The chain's CDR3 is CASSQGDRVEKLFF. The CDR3 nucleotides are TGCGCCAGCAGCCAAGGGGACAGGGTGGAAAAACTGTTTTTT.

The rearrangement uses TRBV7-3 and TRBJ2-1, with D possibly TRBD2 on 6 matching bases. V gave up 6 bases and J gave up 7 bases, with 16 bases separating them. Germline V gives CDR1 SGHTA, CDR2 FQGTGA. The CDR3 consists of 14 residues. CDR3 coding DNA: TGTGCCAGCAGATCGGAGGGTGTCGGTAATGAGCAGTTCTTC. Protein sequence: CASRSEGVGNEQFF.

In this sample, this clonotype turned up a few times. The chain links TRBV12-3 or TRBV12-4 to TRBJ2-3; perhaps D is TRBD1 or TRBD2 (5 bases each). This CDR3 region has 17 residues. V gave up 5 bases and J gave up 4 bases, with 22 bases separating them. The CDR3 DNA is TGTGCCAGCAGTCTACCCCTCGGGGCCCTTGTTTCAGATACGCAGTATTTT. Translated: CASSLPLGALVSDTQYF.

There are many counts of this clonotype. The chain employs TRBV4-3 and TRBJ2-6; TRBD2 might be the D (5 bases). The V gene's germline CDR1 is LGHNA and CDR2 YSLEER. This CDR3 contains 15 residues. The V end was cut by 8 bases, the J end by 2 bases, with 13 bases between. The CDR3 DNA follows: TGCGCCAGCGGAACCCCTAGCACTGGGGCCAACGTCCTGACTTTC. As protein: CASGTPSTGANVLTF.

The chain joins TRBV11-3 to TRBJ2-1; D is uncertain. In germline, CDR1 is SGHNT, CDR2 YENEEA. This CDR3 comprises 16 residues. Trimming shortened V by 0 bases and J by 4 bases, and 13 bases separated the two germline ends. In nucleotides, the CDR3 is TGTGCCAGCAGCTTAGATCCACCGGGTGGTTACAATGAGCAGTTCTTC. This translates into CASSLDPPGGYNEQFF.

This clonotype was counted only a few times. The gene calls are TRBV5-6 and TRBJ2-2, with D uncertain. The V gene's germline CDR1 is SGHDT and CDR2 YYEEEE. V was trimmed by 0 bases and J by 5 bases, leaving 8 bases between them. The CDR3 contains 14 residues. Here the CDR3 reads CASSLDLVTGELFF. For the CDR3, the DNA is TGTGCCAGCAGCTTGGACCTAGTTACCGGGGAGCTGTTTTTT.

This clonotype showed up many times. This chain links TRBV27 with TRBJ1-1; D is ambiguous. Deletions cut 2 bases from V and 0 bases from J, with 7 bases between. Germline assignment: CDR1 MNHEY and CDR2 SMNVEV (reference sequence). The CDR3 covers 14 residues. The CDR3 nucleotides are TGTGCCAGCAGTTTACCTTATATGAACACTGAAGCTTTCTTT. Encoded protein: CASSLPYMNTEAFF.

The J gene is TRBJ2-7, the V gene TRBV28, with D perhaps matching TRBD1 (6 bases). The CDR3 covers 14 residues. From germline, CDR1 is MDHEN and CDR2 SYDVKM. The germline V and J ends were trimmed by 6 bases and 3 bases, with 15 bases remaining between them. CDR3 amino acids: CASSGRDTYYEQYF. CDR3 DNA sequence: TGTGCCAGCAGCGGCCGGGACACCTACTACGAGCAGTACTTC.

At least ten counts were recorded for this clonotype. J is TRBJ1-2 and V is TRBV3-1; D remains unclear. V dropped 0 bases and J dropped 4 bases, with 12 bases sitting between them. Germline CDR1 and CDR2: LGHDT and YNNKEL (reference sequence). CDR3 length: 15 residues. The chain's CDR3 is CASSQELSQSYGYTF. CDR3 DNA sequence: TGTGCCAGCAGCCAAGAATTGTCGCAGTCCTATGGCTACACCTTC. Full variable domain (remainder filled in from reference TRBV3-1 and TRBJ1-2): DTAVSQTPKYLVTQMGNDKSIKCEQNLGHDTMYWYKQDSKKFLKIMFSYNNKELIINETVPNRFSPKSPDKAHLNLHINSLELGDSAVYFCASSQELSQSYGYTFGSGTRLTVV.

By share, this clonotype counts as medium-sized. CDR3 DNA sequence: TGTGCCAGCAGTTTTCTTAGATACGAGCAGTACTTC. It encodes CASSFLRYEQYF. The chain employs TRBV28 and TRBJ2-7; no reliable D call. CDR1 and CDR2 from the germline V gene are MDHEN and SYDVKM. The CDR3 extends over 12 amino acids. V lost 3 bases and J 4 bases, leaving 7 bases between the germline ends.

This rearrangement joins TRBV7-9 to TRBJ1-2, with 9 bases matching TRBD1. The length of the CDR3 is 15 residues. Germline V gene sequence: CDR1 SEHNR, CDR2 FQNEAQ (reference sequence). Germline trimming cut 3 bases from V and 7 bases from J; bases unmatched to any gene: 9. The CDR3 DNA reads TGTGCCAGCAGCTTTGAGGGACAGGGAGTCGCTGGCTACACCTTC. Its translation is CASSFEGQGVAGYTF.

V usage is TRBV28 and J usage is TRBJ1-2; no definite D call. The CDR3 totals 13 residues. Germline CDR1 MDHEN, CDR2 SYDVKM. Deletions cut 3 bases from V and 4 bases from J, with 9 bases between. Here the CDR3 reads CASSFDGPYGYTF. The CDR3 DNA reads as TGTGCCAGCAGTTTTGACGGCCCCTATGGCTACACCTTC.

This clonotype was recorded many times. The rearrangement links TRBV19 to TRBJ1-5; D not certain. Germline V CDR1 and CDR2: LNHDA, SQIVND (reference sequence). Trimming took 3 bases from V and 3 from J, leaving 9 bases between them. The CDR3 has 14 amino acids. The CDR3 nucleotides read TGTGCCAGTAGTATTTCGGGCCTCAATCAGCCCCAGCATTTT. Its protein is CASSISGLNQPQHF.

The chain is built from TRBV11-1 and TRBJ2-1; D is unresolved. There are 12 residues in the CDR3. V was cut by 4 bases and J by 7 bases, with 8 bases left in between. Germline V gene sequence: CDR1 SGHAT, CDR2 FQDESV (reference sequence). The CDR3 sequence: CASSSLKNEQFF. DNA of the CDR3: TGTGCCAGCAGCTCACTTAAAAATGAGCAGTTCTTC. Drawing the rest from reference TRBV11-1 and TRBJ2-1, the complete variable domain is EAEVAQSPRYKITEKSQAVAFWCDPISGHATLYWYRQILGQGPELLVQFQDESVVDDSQLPKDRFSAERLKGVDSTLKIQPAELGDSAMYLCASSSLKNEQFFGPGTRLTVL.

The chain employs TRBV11-3 and TRBJ2-3; 8 bases line up with TRBD2. The CDR3 totals 16 residues. V lost 2 bases to trimming and J lost 5 bases; unmatched junction nucleotides: 9. Germline values: CDR1 SGHNT, CDR2 YENEEA. The CDR3 reads CASSLSMREVGDTQYF. The CDR3 nucleotides read TGTGCCAGCAGCTTATCTATGCGGGAGGTAGGAGATACGCAGTATTTT.

The V call is TRBV7-9, the J call TRBJ2-2, with D uncertain. The V gene lost 6 bases and the J gene lost 6 bases, with 11 bases spanning the gap. Germline CDR1 SEHNR, CDR2 FQNEAQ (reference sequence). This CDR3 is built from 13 residues. The CDR3 DNA is TGTGCCAGCAGATCCTACAGCCCCGGGGAGCTGTTTTTT. Residues: CASRSYSPGELFF.

DNA of the CDR3: TGTGCCAGCAGGGCGGGACAGCAAGAGACCCAGTACTTC. As protein: CASRAGQQETQYF. The chain recombines TRBV7-2 with TRBJ2-5; perhaps TRBD1 as D (7 bases). This CDR3 region has 13 residues. Per germline, CDR1 SGHTA and CDR2 FQGNSA. V lost 6 bases, J lost 2 bases, and 10 bases lay in between.

This clonotype was picked up many times. V usage is TRBV6-6 and J usage is TRBJ1-5; D is unclear. Germline values: CDR1 MNHNY, CDR2 SVGAGI (reference sequence). The CDR3 covers 14 residues. Deletions cut 4 bases from V and 7 bases from J, with 14 bases between. This CDR3 reads CASSSPGSGQPQHF. CDR3 in DNA: TGTGCCAGCAGTTCCCCGGGTTCGGGACAGCCCCAGCATTTT.

This clonotype occurred many times. This sequence joins TRBV14 and TRBJ2-3; D uncertain. V shed 0 bases and J shed 4 bases, with 14 bases lying between them. The CDR3 has 16 amino acids. Looked up from germline, CDR1 is SGHDN and CDR2 is FVKESK. The CDR3 bases are TGTGCCAGCAGCCAAGATCTTGCGGAGTATGCAGATACGCAGTATTTT. It is translated as CASSQDLAEYADTQYF.

This chain uses TRBV19 with TRBJ2-6, with 9 bases aligning to TRBD1. Germline-derived CDR1 and CDR2 are LNHDA and SQIVND (reference sequence). The junction had 7 bases not matched to a gene; V was cut back by 7 bases and J by 0 bases. CDR3 length: 17 residues. This CDR3 is CASIAGQGYSGANVLTF. In nucleotides, the CDR3 is TGTGCCAGTATCGCGGGACAGGGATACTCTGGGGCCAACGTCCTGACTTTC.

This clonotype has a handful of counts. The V and J genes are TRBV13 and TRBJ1-2, with a possible D match to TRBD1 (5 bases). The length of the CDR3 is 13 residues. V lost 10 bases to trimming and J lost 4 bases, with 16 bases between them. The germline CDR1 and CDR2 sequences are PRHDT and FYEKMQ (reference sequence). CDR3 protein: CATWAGGTYGYTF. CDR3 nucleotides: TGTGCCACCTGGGCGGGAGGGACCTATGGCTACACCTTC.

This clonotype appeared many times. The CDR3 DNA sequence: TGCAGCGTCCGCCTTGGACCCGAGCAGTACTTC. Translated: CSVRLGPEQYF. This rearrangement joins TRBV29-1 to TRBJ2-7, with D unresolved. The ends were cut back, 6 bases at V and 6 bases at J, with 12 bases in the middle. The CDR3 contains 11 residues. CDR1 and CDR2 (germline): SQVTM, ANQGSEA.

This clonotype was observed at least ten times. CDR3 sequence reads: CASSQDYGSAYNEQFF. The CDR3 DNA sequence: TGTGCCAGCAGCCAAGATTACGGGAGCGCTTACAATGAGCAGTTCTTC. V is TRBV4-2 and J is TRBJ2-1, with a weak D call TRBD2 (6 bases). Trimming pared 0 bases from V and 4 bases from J, leaving 13 bases between. The CDR3 spans 16 residues. Germline-derived CDR1 and CDR2 are LGHNA and YNFKEQ.

The rearrangement joins TRBV20-1 to TRBJ2-7, with a possible D match to TRBD2 (5 bases). The CDR3 totals 14 residues. The V gene's germline CDR1 is DFQATT and CDR2 SNEGSKA (reference sequence). The V end lost 0 bases, the J end lost 6 bases, and 15 bases lay between the germline ends. The CDR3 sequence is CSARDTGSDLEQYF. Here the CDR3 DNA reads TGCAGTGCTAGAGATACGGGGAGCGACCTCGAGCAGTACTTC.

This chain's CDR3 is CAIKATANSGKDRVEAFF. CDR3 DNA sequence: TGTGCCATCAAAGCCACGGCAAACTCCGGCAAAGACAGGGTCGAAGCTTTCTTT. The rearrangement uses TRBV10-3 and TRBJ1-1; 7 positions agree with TRBD1. This CDR3 is 18 amino acids long. Looked up from germline, CDR1 is ENHRY and CDR2 is SYGVKD. V lost 7 bases, J lost 8 bases, and 25 bases stayed unmatched.